This T cell receptor (beta chain) derives from a study of vaccination effects on CD4 cells after COVID-19. In the study overall: Samples from a couple of convalescent patients were given 16 days and one week before vaccination.

CDR1 is MGHDK, CDR2 SYGVNS, per germline. The CDR3 consists of 15 residues. Trimming cost V 2 bases and J 0 bases, with 8 bases left between them. In the case of this clone: Its antigen remains unidentified.

TCRdb's copy holds only in-frame clones and misses some; the assay was immunoSEQ multiplex PCR. This sample has around 25,000 clones, with around 79% found just once. Antigen-specific CD4+ T cells were expanded (with viral peptide pools) by the ViraFEST assay ahead of sequencing. Subsequent to less than twelve days of culture, CD4+ T cells were isolated. The person had PCR-confirmed SARS-CoV-2 infection between March and December 2020. PBMC were cultured at under 2.5 million per well with 10 IU/ml IL-2 and about 9.2 ug/ml peptides. This chain connects TRBV25-1 to TRBJ1-5, with a possible D match to TRBD1 (6 bases). Sequences were derived from CD4+ T cells from PBMCs cultured with HCoV-NL63 spike peptides, sampled before COVID-19 vaccination. This sequence originates from a human donor who had a prior SARS-CoV-2 infection. CDR3 amino acids: CASSEGQHSNQPQHF. The CDR3 DNA follows: TGTGCCAGCAGTGAAGGACAGCATAGCAATCAGCCCCAGCATTTT.